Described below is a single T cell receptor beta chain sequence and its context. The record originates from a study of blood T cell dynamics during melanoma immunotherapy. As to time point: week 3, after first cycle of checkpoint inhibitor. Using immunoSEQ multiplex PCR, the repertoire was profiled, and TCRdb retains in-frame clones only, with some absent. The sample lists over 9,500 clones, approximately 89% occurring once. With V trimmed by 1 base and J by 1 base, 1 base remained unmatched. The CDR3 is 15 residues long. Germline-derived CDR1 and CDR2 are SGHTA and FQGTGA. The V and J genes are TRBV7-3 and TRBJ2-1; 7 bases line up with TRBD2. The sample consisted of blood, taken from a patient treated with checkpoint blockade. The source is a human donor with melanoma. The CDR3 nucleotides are TGTGCCAGCAGCTTAATGGGAGGGTCCTACAATGAGCAGTTCTTC. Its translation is CASSLMGGSYNEQFF.